This T cell receptor (beta chain) was captured in a study of CD8+ T cells in alopecia areata. Sequencing templates came from extracted RNA that was reverse transcribed into cDNA. Clones were sequenced by immunoSEQ multiplex PCR, and TCRdb holds only the in-frame ones, with some missing. The table shows 180,000 or so clones, with 40% to 65% occurring only once. Trimming stripped 5 bases from V and 1 base from J, with 11 bases between. This CDR3 comprises 14 residues. Germline V gene lookup returns CDR1 SGHAT and CDR2 FQNNGV. As for treatment: oral pan-JAK inhibitor, 5-10 mg twice daily. The chain couples TRBV11-2 to TRBJ1-1, with D hard to call. The sequence was collected from a human donor with alopecia areata. The starting material was CD8+ T cells sorted from blood, obtained at week 24, from a patient treated with tofacitinib. CDR3 coding DNA: TGTGCCAGCAGCCACCTAGAGGGGAACACTGAAGCTTTCTTT. Its protein is CASSHLEGNTEAFF.